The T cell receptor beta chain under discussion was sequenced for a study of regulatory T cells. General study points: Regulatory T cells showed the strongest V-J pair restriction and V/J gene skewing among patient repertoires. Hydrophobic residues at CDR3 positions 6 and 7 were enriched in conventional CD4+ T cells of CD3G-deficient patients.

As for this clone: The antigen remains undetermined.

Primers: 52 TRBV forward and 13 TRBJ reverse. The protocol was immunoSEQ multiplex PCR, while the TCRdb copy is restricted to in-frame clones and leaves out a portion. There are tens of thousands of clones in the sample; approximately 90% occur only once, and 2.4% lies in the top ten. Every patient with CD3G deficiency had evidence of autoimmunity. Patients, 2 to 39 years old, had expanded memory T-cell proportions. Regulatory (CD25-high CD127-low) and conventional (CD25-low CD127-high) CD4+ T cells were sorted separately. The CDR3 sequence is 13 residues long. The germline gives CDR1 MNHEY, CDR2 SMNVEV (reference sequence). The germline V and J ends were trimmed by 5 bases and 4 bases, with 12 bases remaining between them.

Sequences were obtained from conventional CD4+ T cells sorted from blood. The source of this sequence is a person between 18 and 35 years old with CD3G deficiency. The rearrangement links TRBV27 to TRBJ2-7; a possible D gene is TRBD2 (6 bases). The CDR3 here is CASSPGLGYEQYF. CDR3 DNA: TGTGCCAGCAGTCCGGGACTGGGGTACGAGCAGTACTTC.